This T cell receptor beta chain emerged from a study of blood T cell repertoires in COVID-19. Study information: Donors in the United States, Italy and Spain gave samples during acute or convalescent COVID-19. In each case, the material was cDNA or gDNA derived from T cells, B-cell-depleted T cells, or PBMCs.

The CDR3 is made up of 13 amino acids. Germline assignment: CDR1 SGHDN and CDR2 FVKESK. V dropped 0 bases and J dropped 7 bases, with 9 bases sitting between them. Original handling: Amplified reference gene primers provided the basis for estimating nucleated cell counts. The method was immunoSEQ multiplex PCR; TCRdb's version includes in-frame clones alone and lacks a portion of them. That table supplies the V and J calls and clone size; D and trimming were determined from the DNA. The repertoire consists of about 15,000 clones, with around nine tenths occurring once and the leading ten covering 25% to 40%.

This TCR derives from a human donor in a cohort sampled during active COVID-19. Sequences were obtained from peripheral blood. The chain recombines TRBV14 with TRBJ1-1; D gene uncertain. For the CDR3, the DNA is TGTGCCAGCAGCCAAGATCTGGGCAGTGAAGCTTTCTTT. Translation: CASSQDLGSEAFF.